This T cell receptor beta chain came from a study of OX40 agonist ivuxolimab in advanced cancers. Study summary: Enrollees could have had prior anti-PD-1, anti-PD-L1 or anti-CTLA-4 therapy, which around 40% had received. Study-wide findings and caveats: Dosing at 0.1 to 3.0 mg/kg was accompanied by clonal expansion of CD4+ and CD8+ blood T cells by week 6. It was also the case that some nonresponders had low normalized T-cell clonal expansion.

Clones were sequenced by immunoSEQ multiplex PCR, and TCRdb holds only the in-frame ones, with some missing. The table has about 30,000 clones, approximately 81% seen once. Regarding this clone: Its target is unknown.

Trimming cost V 8 bases and J 3 bases, with 10 bases left between them. This CDR3 has 12 residues. CDR1 MNHEY and CDR2 SVGAGI come from the germline V gene. The genes are TRBV6-5 and TRBJ2-5, with TRBD2 as a possible D gene (6 bases). This TCR derives from an adult with an advanced solid tumor such as melanoma, head and neck, liver or kidney cancer. Sequencing was performed on CD4+ or CD8+ T cells sorted from blood, taken in a trial of the OX40 agonist ivuxolimab. The CDR3 DNA is TGTGCCAGCGGGGGACTCGAAGAGACCCAGTACTTC. This codes for CASGGLEETQYF.